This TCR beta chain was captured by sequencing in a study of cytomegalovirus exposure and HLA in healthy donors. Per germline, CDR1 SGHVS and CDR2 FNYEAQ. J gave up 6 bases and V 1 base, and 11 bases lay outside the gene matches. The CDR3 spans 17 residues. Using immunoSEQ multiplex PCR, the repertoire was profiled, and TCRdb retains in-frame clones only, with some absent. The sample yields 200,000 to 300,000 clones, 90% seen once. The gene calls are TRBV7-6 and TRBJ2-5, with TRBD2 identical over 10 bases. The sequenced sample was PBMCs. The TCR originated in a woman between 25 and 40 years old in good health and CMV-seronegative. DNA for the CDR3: TGTGCCAGCAGCTTAGAGGCTAGCGGGAGCGTCACACAGACCCAGTACTTC. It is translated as CASSLEASGSVTQTQYF.